One and the same sample provided the 12 T cell receptor beta chains below, sequenced in a study of T cell responses to AZD1222 COVID-19 vaccine. Repertoires were generated with immunoSEQ multiplex PCR, while TCRdb's copy carries only in-frame clones and drops some. This sample yields more than 85,000 clones, of which around 87% are seen a single time; about 5.2% belongs to the top ten. The sample was peripheral blood, taken on day 0 of AZD1222 vaccination. These TCRs come from an adult in good health.

This clone occurred a few times. The rearrangement uses TRBV19 and TRBJ1-1; D is undetermined. CDR3 length: 14 residues. Germline V gene lookup returns CDR1 LNHDA and CDR2 SQIVND (reference sequence). Trimming stripped 1 base from V and 0 bases from J, with 6 bases between. The DNA of the CDR3 is TGTGCCAGTAGTATAGGGACGGTGAACACTGAAGCTTTCTTT. It encodes CASSIGTVNTEAFF.

The chain uses TRBV3-1 (or the pseudogene TRBV3-2) and TRBJ1-1; tentative D call: TRBD1 (6 bases). The CDR3 runs 12 residues. Trimming pared 3 bases from V and 5 bases from J, leaving 7 bases between. Germline V gene lookup returns CDR1 LGHDT and CDR2 YNNKEL (reference sequence). CDR3 DNA sequence: TGTGCCAGCAGCCATACAGGGACTGAAGCTTTCTTT. It specifies CASSHTGTEAFF.

The gene calls are TRBV6-5 and TRBJ1-2, with D uncertain. The CDR3 length is 15 residues. CDR1 MNHEY and CDR2 SVGAGI come from the germline V gene. The V end was cut by 0 bases, the J end by 3 bases, with 11 bases between. CDR3 DNA: TGTGCCAGCAGTTACTCGAAAGGGCAGCACTATGGCTACACCTTC. Amino acids: CASSYSKGQHYGYTF.

The chain links TRBV7-2 to TRBJ2-1; 9 bases are shared with TRBD2. The CDR3 is made up of 16 amino acids. Germline CDR1 is SGHTA and CDR2 is FQGNSA. V was pared by 0 bases and J by 8 bases, with 8 bases of the junction left unmatched. CDR3 region: CASSLAAGGLSDEQFF. CDR3 coding DNA: TGTGCCAGCAGCTTAGCAGCGGGGGGCCTCAGCGATGAGCAGTTCTTC.

The chain couples TRBV19 to TRBJ1-5; the D gene is possibly TRBD1 (6 bases). The CDR3 covers 13 residues. Germline CDR1 is LNHDA and CDR2 is SQIVND (reference sequence). The V and J ends lost 5 bases and 6 bases respectively, with 11 bases between them. The CDR3 DNA is TGTGCCAGTAGTGCAGAAGGGGGTCAGCCCCAGCATTTT. Translated: CASSAEGGQPQHF.

The chain combines TRBV12-3 or TRBV12-4 with TRBJ1-2; tentatively, D is TRBD1 (6 bases). V was pared by 3 bases and J by 4 bases, with 9 bases between. The CDR3 spans 13 residues. The CDR3 DNA reads TGTGCCAGCAGTTTGGGCAGGGGCTATGGCTACACCTTC. Translating it yields CASSLGRGYGYTF.

The rearrangement uses TRBV10-3 and TRBJ2-5, with TRBD1 matching 8 bases. The CDR3 length is 13 residues. V gave up 6 bases and J gave up 4 bases; unmatched junction bases: 4. Germline CDR1 reads ENHRY; CDR2 reads SYGVKD. CDR3 coding DNA: TGTGCCATCAGCCCTGGACAGGGAGAGACCCAGTACTTC. This encodes CAISPGQGETQYF.

For the CDR3, the DNA is TGTGCCAGCAGCTTAGTCCCTGGGAGCAATCAGCCCCAGCATTTT. Encoded protein: CASSLVPGSNQPQHF. This chain links TRBV7-8 with TRBJ1-5; no firm D call. Germline-derived CDR1 and CDR2 are SGHVS and FQNEAQ. The CDR3 consists of 15 residues. Trimming removed 1 base from V and 1 base from J, with 8 bases in between.

The chain is built from TRBV9 and TRBJ1-1; tentative D call: TRBD1 (6 bases). CDR1 SGDLS and CDR2 YYNGEE come from the germline V gene. The CDR3 consists of 14 residues. Trimming stripped 4 bases from V and 7 bases from J, with 17 bases between. The CDR3 loop reads CASSPPRGTGEAFF. In DNA form, the CDR3 reads TGTGCCAGCAGCCCACCAAGGGGGACGGGTGAAGCTTTCTTT. The full variable domain, with the rest looked up from reference TRBV9 and TRBJ1-1, is DSGVTQTPKHLITATGQRVTLRCSPRSGDLSVYWYQQSLDQGLQFLIQYYNGEERAKGNILERFSAQQFPDLHSELNLSSLELGDSALYFCASSPPRGTGEAFFGQGTRLTVV.

CDR3 amino acids: CASQRRRTGELFF. DNA of the CDR3: TGTGCCAGCCAGAGGCGGCGAACCGGGGAGCTGTTTTTT. The rearrangement joins TRBV6-5 to TRBJ2-2, with D unclear. The CDR3 runs to 13 residues. V was cut by 8 bases and J by 5 bases, with 12 bases left in between. Germline CDR1 MNHEY, CDR2 SVGAGI.

This clone was seen a few times. The chain couples TRBV30 to TRBJ1-3; 7 bases align to TRBD1. V lost 2 bases and J lost 4; bases outside the gene matches: 8. The CDR3 consists of 15 residues. In germline, CDR1 is GTSNPN, CDR2 SVGIG (reference sequence). The CDR3: CAWSWRGPRGNTIYF. The CDR3, as DNA: TGTGCCTGGAGTTGGAGGGGGCCGAGAGGAAACACCATATATTTT.

The chain carries TRBV20-1 and TRBJ2-2; the D gene is possibly TRBD2 (7 bases). The length of the CDR3 is 18 residues. V was clipped by 3 bases and J by 2 bases, with 22 bases between them. Germline CDR1 and CDR2: DFQATT and SNEGSKA (reference sequence). The CDR3 bases are TGCAGTGCTAGTGGGCGGGGGCCAGGAAAAGGAAACACCGGGGAGCTGTTTTTT. This sequence encodes CSASGRGPGKGNTGELFF.